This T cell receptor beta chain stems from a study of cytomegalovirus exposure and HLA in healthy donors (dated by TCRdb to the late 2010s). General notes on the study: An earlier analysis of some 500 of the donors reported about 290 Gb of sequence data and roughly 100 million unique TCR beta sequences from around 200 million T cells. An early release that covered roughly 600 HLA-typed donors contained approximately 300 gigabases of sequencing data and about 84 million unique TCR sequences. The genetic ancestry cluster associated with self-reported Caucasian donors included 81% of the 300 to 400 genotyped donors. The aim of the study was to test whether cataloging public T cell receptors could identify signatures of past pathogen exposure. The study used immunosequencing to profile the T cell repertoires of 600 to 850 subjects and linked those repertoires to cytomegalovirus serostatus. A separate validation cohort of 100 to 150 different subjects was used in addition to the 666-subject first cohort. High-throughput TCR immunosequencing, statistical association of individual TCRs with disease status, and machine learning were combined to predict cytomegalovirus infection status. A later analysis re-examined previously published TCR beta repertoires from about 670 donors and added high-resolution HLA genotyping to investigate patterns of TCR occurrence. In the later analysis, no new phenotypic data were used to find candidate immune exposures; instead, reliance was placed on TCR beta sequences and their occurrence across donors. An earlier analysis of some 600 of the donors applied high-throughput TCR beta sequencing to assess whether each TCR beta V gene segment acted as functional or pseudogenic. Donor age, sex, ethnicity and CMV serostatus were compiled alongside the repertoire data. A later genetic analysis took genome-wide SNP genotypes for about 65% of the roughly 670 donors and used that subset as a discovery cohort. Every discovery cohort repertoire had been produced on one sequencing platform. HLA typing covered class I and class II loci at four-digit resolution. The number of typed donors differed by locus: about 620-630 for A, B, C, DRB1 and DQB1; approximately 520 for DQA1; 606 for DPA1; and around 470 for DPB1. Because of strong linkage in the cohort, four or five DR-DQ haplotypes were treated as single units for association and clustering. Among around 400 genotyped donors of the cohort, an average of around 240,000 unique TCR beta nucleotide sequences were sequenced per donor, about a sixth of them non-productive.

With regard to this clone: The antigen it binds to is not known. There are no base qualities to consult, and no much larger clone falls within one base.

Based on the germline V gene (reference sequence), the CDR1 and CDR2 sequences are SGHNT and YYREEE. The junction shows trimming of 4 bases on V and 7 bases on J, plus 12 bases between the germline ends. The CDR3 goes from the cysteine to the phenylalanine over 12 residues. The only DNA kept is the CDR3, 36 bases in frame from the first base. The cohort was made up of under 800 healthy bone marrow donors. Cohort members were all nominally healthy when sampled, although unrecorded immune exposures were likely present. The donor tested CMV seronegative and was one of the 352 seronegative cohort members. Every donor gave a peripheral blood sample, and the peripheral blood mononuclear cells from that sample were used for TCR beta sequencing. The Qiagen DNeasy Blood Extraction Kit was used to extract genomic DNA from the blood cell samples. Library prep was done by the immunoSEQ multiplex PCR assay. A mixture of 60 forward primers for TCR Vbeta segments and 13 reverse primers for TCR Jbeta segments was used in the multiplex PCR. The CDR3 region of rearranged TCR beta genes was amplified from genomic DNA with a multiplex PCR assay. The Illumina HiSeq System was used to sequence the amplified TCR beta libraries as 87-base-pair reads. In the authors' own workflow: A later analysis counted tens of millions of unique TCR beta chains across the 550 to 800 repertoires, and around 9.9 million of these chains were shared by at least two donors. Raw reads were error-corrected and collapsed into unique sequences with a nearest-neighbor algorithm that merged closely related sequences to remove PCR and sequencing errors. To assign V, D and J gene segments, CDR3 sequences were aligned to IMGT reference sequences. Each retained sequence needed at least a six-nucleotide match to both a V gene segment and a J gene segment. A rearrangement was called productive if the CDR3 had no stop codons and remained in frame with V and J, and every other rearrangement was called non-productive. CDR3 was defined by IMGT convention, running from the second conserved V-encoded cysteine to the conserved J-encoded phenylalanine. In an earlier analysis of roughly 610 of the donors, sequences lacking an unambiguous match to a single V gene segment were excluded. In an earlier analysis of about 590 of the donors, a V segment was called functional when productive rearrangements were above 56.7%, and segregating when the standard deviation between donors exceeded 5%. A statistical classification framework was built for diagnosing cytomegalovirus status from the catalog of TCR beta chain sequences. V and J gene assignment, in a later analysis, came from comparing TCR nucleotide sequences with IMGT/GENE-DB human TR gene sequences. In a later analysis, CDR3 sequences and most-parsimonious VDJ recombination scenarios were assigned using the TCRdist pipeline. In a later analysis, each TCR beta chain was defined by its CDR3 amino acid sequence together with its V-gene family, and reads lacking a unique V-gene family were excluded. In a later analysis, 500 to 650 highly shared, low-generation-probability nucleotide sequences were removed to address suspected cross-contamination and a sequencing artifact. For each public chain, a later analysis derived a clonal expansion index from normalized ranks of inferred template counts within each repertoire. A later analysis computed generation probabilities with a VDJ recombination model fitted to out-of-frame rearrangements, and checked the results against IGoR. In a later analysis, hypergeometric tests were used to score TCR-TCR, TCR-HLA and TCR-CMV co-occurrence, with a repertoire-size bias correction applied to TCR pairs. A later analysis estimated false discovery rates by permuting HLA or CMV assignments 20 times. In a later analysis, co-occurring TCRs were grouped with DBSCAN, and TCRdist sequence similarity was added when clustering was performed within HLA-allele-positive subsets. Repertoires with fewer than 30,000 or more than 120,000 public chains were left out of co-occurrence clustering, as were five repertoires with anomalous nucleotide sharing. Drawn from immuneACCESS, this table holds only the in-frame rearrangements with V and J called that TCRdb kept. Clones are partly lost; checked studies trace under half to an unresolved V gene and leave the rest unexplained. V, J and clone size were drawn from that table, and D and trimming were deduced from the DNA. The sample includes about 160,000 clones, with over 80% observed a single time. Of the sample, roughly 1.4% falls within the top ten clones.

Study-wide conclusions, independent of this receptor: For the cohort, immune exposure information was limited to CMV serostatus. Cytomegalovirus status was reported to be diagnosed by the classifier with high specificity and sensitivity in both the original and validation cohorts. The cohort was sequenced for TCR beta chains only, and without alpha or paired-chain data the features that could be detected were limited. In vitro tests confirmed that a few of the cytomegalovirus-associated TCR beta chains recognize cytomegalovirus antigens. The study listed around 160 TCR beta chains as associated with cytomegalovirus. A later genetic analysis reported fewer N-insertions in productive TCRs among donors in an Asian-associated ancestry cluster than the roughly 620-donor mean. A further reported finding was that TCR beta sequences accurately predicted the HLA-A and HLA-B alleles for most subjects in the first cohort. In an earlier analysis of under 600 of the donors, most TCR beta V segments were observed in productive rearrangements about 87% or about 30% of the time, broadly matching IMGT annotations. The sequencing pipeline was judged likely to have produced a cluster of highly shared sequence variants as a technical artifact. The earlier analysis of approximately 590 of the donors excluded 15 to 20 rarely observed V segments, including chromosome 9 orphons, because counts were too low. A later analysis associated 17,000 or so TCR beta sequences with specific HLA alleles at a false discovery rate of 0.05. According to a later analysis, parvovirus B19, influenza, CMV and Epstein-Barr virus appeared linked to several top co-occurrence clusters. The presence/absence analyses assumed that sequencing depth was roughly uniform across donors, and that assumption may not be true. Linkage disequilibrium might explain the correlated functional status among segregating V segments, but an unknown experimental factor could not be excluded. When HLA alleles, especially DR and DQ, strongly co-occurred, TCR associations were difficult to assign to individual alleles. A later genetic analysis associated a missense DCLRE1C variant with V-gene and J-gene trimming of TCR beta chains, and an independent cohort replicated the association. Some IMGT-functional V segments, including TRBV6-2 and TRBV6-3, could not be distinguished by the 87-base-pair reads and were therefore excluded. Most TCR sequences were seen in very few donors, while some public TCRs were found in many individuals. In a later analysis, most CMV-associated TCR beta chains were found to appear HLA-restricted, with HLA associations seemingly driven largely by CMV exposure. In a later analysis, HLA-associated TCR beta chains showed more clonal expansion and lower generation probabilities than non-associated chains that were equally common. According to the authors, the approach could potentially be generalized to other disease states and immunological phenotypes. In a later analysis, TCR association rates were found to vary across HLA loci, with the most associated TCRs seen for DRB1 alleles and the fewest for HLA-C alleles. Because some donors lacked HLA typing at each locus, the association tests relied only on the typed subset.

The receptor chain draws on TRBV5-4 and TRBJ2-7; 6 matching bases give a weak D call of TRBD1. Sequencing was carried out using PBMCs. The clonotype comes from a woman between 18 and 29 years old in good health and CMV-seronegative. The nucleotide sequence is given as TGTGCCAGCAGCCTGGATAGGGGGGAGCAGTACTTC. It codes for CASSLDRGEQYF. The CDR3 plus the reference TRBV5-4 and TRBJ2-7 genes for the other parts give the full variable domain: ETGVTQSPTHLIKTRGQQVTLRCSSQSGHNTVSWYQQALGQGPQFIFQYYREEENGRGNFPPRFSGLQFPNYSSELNVNALELDDSALYLCASSLDRGEQYFGPGTRLTVT.